This T cell receptor (beta chain) was observed in a study of T cells in Graves' hyperthyroidism and ophthalmopathy. Amplification of TCR beta CDR3 regions used RNA as the template. The TCR CDR3 was amplified in a first-round RT-PCR using the HTBI primer set. MiXCR, run by TCRdb on the multiplex PCR reads, gives a single entry per CDR3 protein. The data contain roughly 740,000 distinct CDR3 sequences, about 17% of them singletons. There are many counts of this clonotype. After removal of 6 bases from V and 6 bases from J, the junction contained 6 bases not matched to a gene. This CDR3 has 13 residues. The germline V gene has CDR1 MDHEN and CDR2 SYDVKM.

This receptor was identified in a man aged 18 to 29 with Graves' hyperthyroidism. The chain links TRBV28 to TRBJ1-2; 8 nucleotides align to TRBD1. Sequenced material: blood. CDR3 residues: CASRRTGFDGYTF. In DNA form, the CDR3 reads TGTGCCAGCAGACGGACAGGGTTTGATGGCTACACCTTC.